This T cell receptor (beta chain) was identified in a study of regulatory dendritic cells for organ transplantation. Broader study findings: Of resting T cell subsets, memory CD8+ had the most alloreactive clonotypes. Memory CD8+ clonal expansion seemed more limited with regulatory than mature dendritic cells.

V dropped 0 bases and J dropped 2 bases, with 2 bases sitting between them. This CDR3 spans 12 amino acids. CDR1 is SGHNT and CDR2 is YYREEE in the germline V gene (reference sequence). Sorted T cells were CFSE-labeled and cultured 5 days with allogeneic regulatory or mature dendritic cells at 1:10. Points on this clone: Its target is not known.

Only in-frame clones appear in the TCRdb table, and some are missing; sequencing was by immunoSEQ multiplex PCR. This table has approximately 11,000 clones, about nine tenths appearing once. This sequence originates from a human donor in good health. The sample consisted of naive CD8+ T cells from blood cultured with dendritic cells. Subset denoted: CD45RA+ naive T cells. The rearrangement links TRBV5-4 to TRBJ1-1; D unclear. In DNA form, the CDR3 reads TGTGCCAGCAGCTTGGTCAACACTGAAGCTTTCTTT. Encoded protein: CASSLVNTEAFF.